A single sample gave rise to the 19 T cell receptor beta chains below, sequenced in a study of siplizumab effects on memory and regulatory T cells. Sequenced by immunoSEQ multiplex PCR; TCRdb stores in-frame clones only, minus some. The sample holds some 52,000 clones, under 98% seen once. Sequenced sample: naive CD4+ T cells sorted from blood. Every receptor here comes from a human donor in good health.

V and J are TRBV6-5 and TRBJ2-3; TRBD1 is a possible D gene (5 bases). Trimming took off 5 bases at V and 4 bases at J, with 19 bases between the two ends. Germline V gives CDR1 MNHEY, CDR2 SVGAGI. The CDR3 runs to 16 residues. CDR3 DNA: TGTGCCAGCAGTCACTTATCGCGGTTAGGGGCAGATACGCAGTATTTT. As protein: CASSHLSRLGADTQYF.

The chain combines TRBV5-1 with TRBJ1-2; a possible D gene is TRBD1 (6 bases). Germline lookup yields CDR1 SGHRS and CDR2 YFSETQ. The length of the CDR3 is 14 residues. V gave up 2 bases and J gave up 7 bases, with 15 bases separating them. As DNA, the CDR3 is TGCGCCAGCAGCTTCGGCAGGGGCATCGGTGGCTACACCTTC. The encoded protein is CASSFGRGIGGYTF.

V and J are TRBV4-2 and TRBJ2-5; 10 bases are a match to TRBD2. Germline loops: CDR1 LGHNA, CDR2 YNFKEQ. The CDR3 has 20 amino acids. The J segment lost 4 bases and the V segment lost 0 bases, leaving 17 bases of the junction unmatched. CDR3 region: CASSQDGLAGEGGWRETQYF. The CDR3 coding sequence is TGTGCCAGCAGCCAAGATGGGCTAGCGGGAGAGGGTGGATGGAGAGAGACCCAGTACTTC.

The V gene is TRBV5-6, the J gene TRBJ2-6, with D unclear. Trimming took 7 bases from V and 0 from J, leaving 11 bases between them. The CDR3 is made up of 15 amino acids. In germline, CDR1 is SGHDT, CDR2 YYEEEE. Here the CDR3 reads CASASPGSGANVLTF. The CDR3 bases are TGTGCCAGCGCCTCCCCGGGCTCTGGGGCCAACGTCCTGACTTTC.

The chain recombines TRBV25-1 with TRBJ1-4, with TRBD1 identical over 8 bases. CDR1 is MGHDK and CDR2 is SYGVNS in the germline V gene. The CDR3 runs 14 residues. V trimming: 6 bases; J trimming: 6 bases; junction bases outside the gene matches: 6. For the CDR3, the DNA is TGTGCCAGCAGACCGACAGGGGTATATGAAAAACTGTTTTTT. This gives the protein CASRPTGVYEKLFF.

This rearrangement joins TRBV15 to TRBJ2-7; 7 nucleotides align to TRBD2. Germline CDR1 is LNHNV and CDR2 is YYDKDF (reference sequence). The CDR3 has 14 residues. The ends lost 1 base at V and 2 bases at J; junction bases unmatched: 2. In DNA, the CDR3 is TGTGCCACCAGCAGAGCGCTAGCGGCCTACGAGCAGTACTTC. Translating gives CATSRALAAYEQYF.

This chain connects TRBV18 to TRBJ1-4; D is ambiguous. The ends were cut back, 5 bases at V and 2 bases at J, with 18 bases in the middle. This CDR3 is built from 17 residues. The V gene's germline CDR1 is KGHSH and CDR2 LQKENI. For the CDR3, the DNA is TGTGCCAGCTCATCAAATGGGCCCGCAGGCACTAATGAAAAACTGTTTTTT. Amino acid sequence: CASSSNGPAGTNEKLFF.

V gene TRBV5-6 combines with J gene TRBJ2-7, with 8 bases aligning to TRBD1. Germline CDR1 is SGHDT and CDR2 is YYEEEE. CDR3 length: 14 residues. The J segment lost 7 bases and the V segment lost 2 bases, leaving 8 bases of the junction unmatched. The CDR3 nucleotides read TGTGCCAGCAGCTTTGTGGACAGGGCGGGGGAGCAGTACTTC. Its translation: CASSFVDRAGEQYF.

CDR3 DNA sequence: TGTGCCAGCAGTCCATACAGGGGACAGCCCCAGCATTTT. This gives the protein CASSPYRGQPQHF. The rearrangement links TRBV27 to TRBJ1-5; TRBD1 matches at 7 bases. The CDR3 is made up of 13 amino acids. Trimming at V came to 5 bases and at J to 7 bases, leaving 5 bases not matched to a gene. Germline-derived CDR1 and CDR2 are MNHEY and SMNVEV (reference sequence).

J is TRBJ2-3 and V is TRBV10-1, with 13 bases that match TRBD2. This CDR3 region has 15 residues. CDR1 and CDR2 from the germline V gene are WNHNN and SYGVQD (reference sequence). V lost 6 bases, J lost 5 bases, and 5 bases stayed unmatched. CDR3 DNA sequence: TGCGCCAGCAGCCGGACTAGCGGGAGTGGAGATACGCAGTATTTT. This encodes CASSRTSGSGDTQYF.

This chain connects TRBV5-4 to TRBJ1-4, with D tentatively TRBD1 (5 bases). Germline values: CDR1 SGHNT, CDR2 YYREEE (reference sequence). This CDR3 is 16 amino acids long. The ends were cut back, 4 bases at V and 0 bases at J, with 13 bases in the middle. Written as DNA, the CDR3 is TGTGCCAGCAGCGTTCAGGGCCCACCAACTAATGAAAAACTGTTTTTT. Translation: CASSVQGPPTNEKLFF.

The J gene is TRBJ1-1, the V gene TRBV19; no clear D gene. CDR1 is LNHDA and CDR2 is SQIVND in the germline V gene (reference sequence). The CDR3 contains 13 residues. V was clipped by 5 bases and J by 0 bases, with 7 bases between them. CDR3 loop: CASSVFMNTEAFF. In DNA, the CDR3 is TGTGCCAGTAGTGTCTTCATGAACACTGAAGCTTTCTTT. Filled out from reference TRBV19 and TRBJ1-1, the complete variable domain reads DGGITQSPKYLFRKEGQNVTLSCEQNLNHDAMYWYRQDPGQGLRLIYYSQIVNDFQKGDIAEGYSVSREKKESFPLTVTSAQKNPTAFYLCASSVFMNTEAFFGQGTRLTVV.

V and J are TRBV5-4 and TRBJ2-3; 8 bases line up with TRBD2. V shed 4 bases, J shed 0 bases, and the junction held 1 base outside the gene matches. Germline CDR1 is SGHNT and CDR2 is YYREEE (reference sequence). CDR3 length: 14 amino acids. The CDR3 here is CASSERGSTDTQYF. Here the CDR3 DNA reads TGTGCCAGCAGCGAGCGGGGGAGCACAGATACGCAGTATTTT.

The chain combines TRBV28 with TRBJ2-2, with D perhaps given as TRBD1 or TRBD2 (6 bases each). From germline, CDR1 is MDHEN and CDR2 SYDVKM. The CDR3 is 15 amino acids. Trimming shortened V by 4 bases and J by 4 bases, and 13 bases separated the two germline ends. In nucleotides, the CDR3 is TGTGCCAGCAGTTCCGGGGGCGAGGGCACCGGGGAGCTGTTTTTT. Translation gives CASSSGGEGTGELFF. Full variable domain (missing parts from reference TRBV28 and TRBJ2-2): DVKVTQSSRYLVKRTGEKVFLECVQDMDHENMFWYRQDPGLGLRLIYFSYDVKMKEKGDIPEGYSVSREKKERFSLILESASTNQTSMYLCASSSGGEGTGELFFGEGSRLTVL.

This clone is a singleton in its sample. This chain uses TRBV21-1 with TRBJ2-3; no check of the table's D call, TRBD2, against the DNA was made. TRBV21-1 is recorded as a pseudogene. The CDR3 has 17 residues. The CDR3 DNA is TGTGCCAGCAGCAAGTTCCTTAGCGAGCACAACACAGATACGCAGTATTTT. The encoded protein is CASSKFLSEHNTDTQYF.

CDR3 protein: CASSWGTGINEKLFF. The CDR3 nucleotides are TGTGCCAGCAGCTGGGGGACAGGAATTAATGAAAAACTGTTTTTT. The chain is built from TRBV7-9 and TRBJ1-4; 8 nucleotides match TRBD1. The junction had 5 bases not matched to a gene; V was cut back by 4 bases and J by 4 bases. The CDR3 sequence is 15 residues long. Germline V gene sequence: CDR1 SEHNR, CDR2 FQNEAQ (reference sequence).

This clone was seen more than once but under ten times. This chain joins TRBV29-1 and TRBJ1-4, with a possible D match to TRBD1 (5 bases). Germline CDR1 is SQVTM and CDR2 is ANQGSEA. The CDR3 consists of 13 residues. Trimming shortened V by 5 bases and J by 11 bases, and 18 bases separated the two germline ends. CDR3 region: CSVRLQADGKLFF. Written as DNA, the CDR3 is TGCAGCGTTCGGCTACAGGCCGATGGGAAACTGTTTTTT.

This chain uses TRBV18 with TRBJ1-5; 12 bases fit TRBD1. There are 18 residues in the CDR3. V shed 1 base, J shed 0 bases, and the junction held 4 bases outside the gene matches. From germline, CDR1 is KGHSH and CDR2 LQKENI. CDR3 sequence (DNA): TGTGCCAGCTCACCACAGGGACAGGGGGCTTATAGCAATCAGCCCCAGCATTTT. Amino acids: CASSPQGQGAYSNQPQHF.

CDR3 protein: CASSPRTGTYEQYF. Written as DNA, the CDR3 is TGTGCCAGCAGTCCCAGGACAGGAACCTACGAGCAGTACTTC. The chain combines TRBV6-5 with TRBJ2-7, with 7 bases lining up with TRBD1. CDR1 and CDR2 from the germline V gene are MNHEY and SVGAGI. The V segment lost 5 bases and the J segment 2 bases; nucleotides outside the gene matches: 6. The CDR3 has 14 residues.